A single sample gave rise to the 24 T cell receptor beta chains below, sequenced in a study of cytomegalovirus exposure and HLA in healthy donors. Some clones are missing from TCRdb's copy, which holds only in-frame ones; the method was immunoSEQ multiplex PCR. The sample consists of about 58,000 clones, over 85% of them appearing once. Source material: PBMCs. All receptors derive from a man aged 18 to 29 in good health and CMV-seronegative.

The CDR3 is CASGDSQYGYTF. CDR3 nucleotide sequence: TGCGCCAGCGGGGACAGTCAGTATGGCTACACCTTC. The V call is TRBV5-1, the J call TRBJ1-2; TRBD1 agrees at 7 bases. Germline assignment: CDR1 SGHRS and CDR2 YFSETQ. J was trimmed by 5 bases and V by 7 bases; bases with no gene match: 5. The CDR3 has 12 amino acids.

The chain couples TRBV4-2 to TRBJ1-5, with D hard to call. Germline assignment: CDR1 LGHNA and CDR2 YNFKEQ. This CDR3 region has 18 residues. The V gene lost 0 bases and the J gene lost 7 bases, with 22 bases spanning the gap. CDR3 loop: CASSQDLVRPLVWQPQHF. For the CDR3, the DNA is TGTGCCAGCAGCCAAGATCTAGTTAGACCGCTCGTTTGGCAGCCCCAGCATTTT.

The V call is TRBV7-9, the J call TRBJ2-1, with D perhaps TRBD2 (5 bases). This CDR3 comprises 15 residues. V gave up 1 base and J gave up 4 bases, with 11 bases separating them. The V gene's germline CDR1 is SEHNR and CDR2 FQNEAQ (reference sequence). Here the CDR3 reads CASSLGNGIYNEQFF. The CDR3 DNA reads TGTGCCAGCAGCTTAGGAAACGGGATTTACAATGAGCAGTTCTTC.

The gene calls are TRBV18 and TRBJ2-6, with 10 bases fitting TRBD1. The junction had 9 bases not matched to a gene; V was cut back by 2 bases and J by 2 bases. This CDR3 is built from 19 residues. Germline V gene sequence: CDR1 KGHSH, CDR2 LQKENI. The CDR3 nucleotides read TGTGCCAGCTCACCAATTTACGGACAGGGGGAGGCTGGGGCCAACGTCCTGACTTTC. Its protein product is CASSPIYGQGEAGANVLTF.

The genes are TRBV2 and TRBJ2-1; TRBD1 might be the D (5 bases). The CDR3 consists of 12 residues. Trimming cost V 8 bases and J 6 bases, with 11 bases left between them. Germline V gives CDR1 SNHLY, CDR2 FYNNEI. Here the CDR3 reads CASDLGRNEQFF. The DNA for the CDR3 is TGTGCCAGCGACCTGGGGCGCAATGAGCAGTTCTTC.

The chain has TRBV7-9 and TRBJ2-4; D is ambiguous. CDR3 size: 16 residues. Trimming shortened V by 2 bases and J by 1 base, and 12 bases separated the two germline ends. Germline lookup yields CDR1 SEHNR and CDR2 FQNEAQ (reference sequence). The CDR3 DNA follows: TGTGCCAGCAGCTTAATCGACGGAGAGGCCAAAAACATTCAGTACTTC. Translated: CASSLIDGEAKNIQYF.

The rearrangement joins TRBV27 to TRBJ2-3; 9 positions agree with TRBD1. The CDR3 is made up of 17 amino acids. Germline CDR1 reads MNHEY; CDR2 reads SMNVEV (reference sequence). V gave up 5 bases and J gave up 7 bases; unmatched junction bases: 16. The CDR3 nucleotides are TGTGCCAGCAGTCCTCACCCCATGGACAGGGGCCCTCATACGCAGTATTTT. This sequence encodes CASSPHPMDRGPHTQYF.

V and J are TRBV11-2 and TRBJ2-7; a possible D gene is TRBD1 (6 bases). The CDR3 runs to 14 residues. The germline CDR1 and CDR2 sequences are SGHAT and FQNNGV. The germline V and J ends were trimmed by 4 bases and 6 bases, with 16 bases remaining between them. The CDR3 reads CASSWGPGAGEQYF. As DNA, the CDR3 is TGTGCCAGCAGCTGGGGTCCAGGGGCCGGCGAGCAGTACTTC.

V usage is TRBV5-1 and J usage is TRBJ1-5; tentatively, D is TRBD1 (6 bases). The CDR3 consists of 14 residues. Germline V gives CDR1 SGHRS, CDR2 YFSETQ. Trimming cost V 4 bases and J 0 bases, with 8 bases left between them. CDR3 region: CASSADSSNQPQHF. The CDR3 bases are TGCGCCAGCAGCGCGGACAGTAGCAATCAGCCCCAGCATTTT.

This chain connects TRBV5-1 to TRBJ2-7; 9 bases align to TRBD1. The CDR3 consists of 14 residues. Per germline, CDR1 SGHRS and CDR2 YFSETQ. The V and J ends lost 4 bases and 5 bases, in that order; junction bases with no gene match: 7. Here the CDR3 DNA reads TGCGCCAGCAGCACGCGGGACAGGGCCCACGAGCAGTACTTC. Translation gives CASSTRDRAHEQYF. The full variable domain, with the rest looked up from reference TRBV5-1 and TRBJ2-7, is KAGVTQTPRYLIKTRGQQVTLSCSPISGHRSVSWYQQTPGQGLQFLFEYFSETQRNKGNFPGRFSGRQFSNSRSEMNVSTLELGDSALYLCASSTRDRAHEQYFGPGTRLTVT.

V and J are TRBV11-2 and TRBJ2-7; a possible D gene is TRBD2 (6 bases). Germline CDR1 SGHAT, CDR2 FQNNGV. The V and J ends lost 1 base and 4 bases respectively, with 20 bases between them. This CDR3 has 17 amino acids. CDR3 residues: CASSLVPFRGNLYEQYF. The CDR3 DNA sequence: TGTGCCAGCAGCTTAGTCCCGTTTCGGGGGAACTTATACGAGCAGTACTTC.

The rearrangement joins TRBV5-4 to TRBJ2-2; D is possibly TRBD1 (6 bases). The CDR3 runs to 17 residues. The germline V and J ends were trimmed by 4 bases and 6 bases, with 22 bases remaining between them. The germline V gene encodes CDR1 SGHNT and CDR2 YYREEE (reference sequence). CDR3 amino acids: CASSPLDRKNMAGELFF. In nucleotides, the CDR3 is TGTGCCAGCAGCCCGTTAGACAGGAAAAATATGGCCGGGGAGCTGTTTTTT.

The chain uses TRBV5-1 and TRBJ2-5; possibly TRBD2 for D (5 bases). The CDR3 sequence is 15 residues long. Germline-derived CDR1 and CDR2 are SGHRS and YFSETQ. The ends were cut back, 4 bases at V and 6 bases at J, with 19 bases in the middle. The chain's CDR3 is CASSPEAGGIQTQYF. In nucleotides, the CDR3 is TGCGCCAGCAGCCCGGAGGCTGGTGGGATTCAGACCCAGTACTTC. The full variable domain, its missing parts supplied by reference TRBV5-1 and TRBJ2-5, is KAGVTQTPRYLIKTRGQQVTLSCSPISGHRSVSWYQQTPGQGLQFLFEYFSETQRNKGNFPGRFSGRQFSNSRSEMNVSTLELGDSALYLCASSPEAGGIQTQYFGPGTRLLVL.

The chain employs TRBV15 and TRBJ2-7; 9 bases agree with TRBD1. The V and J ends lost 3 bases and 2 bases, in that order; junction bases with no gene match: 8. CDR3 length equals 16 residues. Germline CDR1 is LNHNV and CDR2 is YYDKDF (reference sequence). CDR3 in DNA: TGTGCCACCAGCAGGGCCGGGACAGGGCTCGCCTACGAGCAGTACTTC. Its translation: CATSRAGTGLAYEQYF.

The genes are TRBV28 and TRBJ2-5; no reliable D call. The CDR3 length is 13 residues. Germline-derived CDR1 and CDR2 are MDHEN and SYDVKM. V was shortened by 7 bases and J by 2 bases, with 11 bases between the two germline ends. For the CDR3, the DNA is TGTGCCAGCACTGTAGCATATCAAGAGACCCAGTACTTC. It translates to CASTVAYQETQYF. The complete variable domain, with remaining parts taken from reference TRBV28 and TRBJ2-5, reads DVKVTQSSRYLVKRTGEKVFLECVQDMDHENMFWYRQDPGLGLRLIYFSYDVKMKEKGDIPEGYSVSREKKERFSLILESASTNQTSMYLCASTVAYQETQYFGPGTRLLVL.

This chain joins TRBV6-6 and TRBJ1-5; 10 bases match TRBD1. The CDR3 loop spans 14 amino acids. Trimming removed 10 bases from V and 4 bases from J; junction bases left unmatched: 7. CDR1 is MNHNY and CDR2 is SVGAGI in the germline V gene (reference sequence). The CDR3 reads CATRTGGLNQPQHF. The CDR3 bases are TGTGCCACTCGGACAGGGGGGTTAAATCAGCCCCAGCATTTT.

The chain combines TRBV10-1 with TRBJ1-4; 12 bases agree with TRBD1. The V gene's germline CDR1 is WNHNN and CDR2 SYGVQD (reference sequence). The V gene end was trimmed by 8 bases and the J gene end by 7 bases; junction bases not matched to a gene: 5. The CDR3 runs to 14 residues. CDR3 nucleotides: TGCGCCAGCGGGACAGGGGGCGATGGTGAAAAACTGTTTTTT. Its protein product is CASGTGGDGEKLFF.

The rearrangement uses TRBV27 and TRBJ2-7; 14 bases line up with TRBD2. The ends lost 6 bases at V and 6 bases at J; junction bases unmatched: 13. The germline V gene has CDR1 MNHEY and CDR2 SMNVEV (reference sequence). The length of the CDR3 is 17 residues. The CDR3 nucleotides are TGTGCCAGCAGAAACCTGGGACTAGCGGGAGAAGCGGCCGAGCAGTACTTC. As protein: CASRNLGLAGEAAEQYF.

The V and J genes are TRBV5-1 and TRBJ2-3; perhaps TRBD1 as D (6 bases). The CDR3 is 15 amino acids. Trimming removed 2 bases at V and 4 bases at J, with 14 bases between. Germline CDR1 and CDR2: SGHRS and YFSETQ. The CDR3 region is CASSFTTGWADTQYF. CDR3 in DNA: TGCGCCAGCAGCTTTACGACAGGCTGGGCAGATACGCAGTATTTT.

V and J are TRBV6-5 and TRBJ1-2, with D maybe TRBD1 (5 bases). V was clipped by 10 bases and J by 7 bases, with 13 bases between them. This CDR3 is 11 amino acids long. Germline loops: CDR1 MNHEY, CDR2 SVGAGI. CDR3 DNA sequence: TGTGCCAACAGCCCGGGACTTGGCTACACCTTC. Protein sequence: CANSPGLGYTF.

The chain links TRBV7-8 to TRBJ2-1; 15 bases map to TRBD2. The CDR3 covers 15 residues. Trimming cost V 5 bases and J 7 bases; bases outside gene matches: 3. From germline, CDR1 is SGHVS and CDR2 FQNEAQ. This CDR3 is CASSAGTSGGNEQFF. The CDR3 bases are TGTGCCAGCAGCGCCGGGACTAGCGGGGGGAATGAGCAGTTCTTC.

The chain has TRBV5-4 and TRBJ2-1; 13 bases are shared with TRBD2. The germline V gene encodes CDR1 SGHNT and CDR2 YYREEE (reference sequence). Trimming at V came to 4 bases and at J to 6 bases, leaving 16 bases not matched to a gene. The CDR3 loop spans 19 amino acids. The chain's CDR3 is CASSPTGISTSGRANEQFF. For the CDR3, the DNA is TGTGCCAGCAGCCCTACAGGGATTTCTACTAGCGGGAGGGCCAATGAGCAGTTCTTC. Full variable domain (missing parts from reference TRBV5-4 and TRBJ2-1): ETGVTQSPTHLIKTRGQQVTLRCSSQSGHNTVSWYQQALGQGPQFIFQYYREEENGRGNFPPRFSGLQFPNYSSELNVNALELDDSALYLCASSPTGISTSGRANEQFFGPGTRLTVL.

The V and J genes are TRBV30 and TRBJ1-1, with 8 bases identical to TRBD1. CDR1 is GTSNPN, CDR2 SVGIG, per germline (reference sequence). The trim removed 3 bases at V and 2 bases at J, leaving 8 bases unmatched. The CDR3 loop spans 15 amino acids. CDR3 region: CAWRPSDRVNTEAFF. CDR3 nucleotide sequence: TGTGCCTGGAGACCCTCGGACAGGGTAAACACTGAAGCTTTCTTT.

The chain is built from TRBV7-2 and TRBJ2-5; 13 bases fit TRBD2. The CDR3 covers 17 residues. The V gene end was trimmed by 5 bases and the J gene end by 5 bases; junction bases not matched to a gene: 11. Germline CDR1 SGHTA, CDR2 FQGNSA. The CDR3 loop reads CASSGAILAGGRETQYF. CDR3 coding DNA: TGTGCCAGCAGCGGGGCGATACTAGCGGGAGGGCGGGAGACCCAGTACTTC.